The clone carrying this T cell receptor (beta chain) was found a few times. Its antigen is still unknown. Germline values: CDR1 SGHTA, CDR2 FQGNSA. The CDR3 contains 13 residues. The V and J ends lost 3 bases and 3 bases respectively, with 6 bases between them. This sample was included in a study of post-analysis software for immune sequencing data. For the study at large: Recorded subtypes: relapsing-remitting, secondary progressive, progressive-relapsing; some patients unannotated.

Researchers reported that TCR beta cDNA libraries carried unique molecular identifiers. T cells, about 0.9 to 11 million of them, yielded about half a million cDNA molecules. TCRdb processed the PCR reads anew with MiXCR; each CDR3 protein has one entry. Here the sample spans hundreds of thousands of distinct CDR3 sequences, around 64% being singletons. Whole-study findings and limits: Relative to controls, patients with multiple sclerosis showed significantly lower normalized Chao1 diversity. Five or six TRBV segments, TRBV5-6, TRBV5-1 and TRBV20-1 among them, were found more frequent in patients than controls. F-measure co-clustering was strong for batch-matched samples.

The sequence derives from a girl aged 2 to 10 with multiple sclerosis. The sequencing sample was made of blood. This chain links TRBV7-2 with TRBJ1-5, with D unclear. The chain's CDR3 is CASSLTHNQPQHF. Here the CDR3 DNA reads TGTGCCAGCAGCTTGACTCACAATCAGCCCCAGCATTTT.